This TCR beta chain was obtained from a study of graft-versus-host responses after intestinal transplantation. In the study overall: Transplants given to recipients were multivisceral, liver-intestinal, or isolated intestinal. All recipients were given anti-thymocyte globulin induction, and tacrolimus and steroids were then administered for 2 to 3 years. Points from the study as a whole: The study associated peak circulating GvH clone levels with early post-transplant HvG declines.

Trimming shortened V by 6 bases and J by 5 bases, and 18 bases separated the two germline ends. The CDR3 is 15 amino acids. Germline CDR1 SGHRS, CDR2 YFSETQ. Data came from immunoSEQ multiplex PCR; TCRdb stores just in-frame clones and leaves some out. The table has about 90,000 clones, roughly 92% seen once. With regard to this clone: The antigen is not known.

V usage is TRBV5-1 and J usage is TRBJ1-5; unclear D gene. The TCR sequence derives from a human donor who received an intestinal transplant. Sequenced here: unstimulated CD4+ T cells sorted from spleen or lymph node cells, sampled before intestinal transplant. The CDR3 nucleotides are TGCGCCAGCACCCCAAGGCCCCCGGGGTATCAGCCCCAGCATTTT. Encoded protein: CASTPRPPGYQPQHF.